This TCR beta chain was obtained from a study of shared clonotypes between healthy human individuals. Findings and limits, study-wide: Read depth was anticipated to influence clonotype sharing among donors.

This clone has just one count. Its specificity is unknown. Generated by immunoSEQ multiplex PCR, the TCRdb table keeps only in-frame clones and is missing some. Here the sample spans 1,400,000 or so clones, around 98.5% being singletons. The sequence was obtained from a man in his thirties or forties in good health. The specimen sequenced was naive CD4+ T cells sorted from blood. As for subset: CD45RA+ positively selected.

This CDR3 reads CSVEGLPGDSLDEQFF. CDR3 in DNA: TGCAGCGTTGAAGGACTGCCAGGGGATAGTTTAGATGAGCAGTTCTTC. The V and J genes are TRBV29-1 and TRBJ2-1; a possible D gene is TRBD1 (6 bases). This CDR3 has 16 residues. Between the trimmed V and J ends, which lost 1 base and 8 bases, there was a span of 21 bases. The germline V gene encodes CDR1 SQVTM and CDR2 ANQGSEA.